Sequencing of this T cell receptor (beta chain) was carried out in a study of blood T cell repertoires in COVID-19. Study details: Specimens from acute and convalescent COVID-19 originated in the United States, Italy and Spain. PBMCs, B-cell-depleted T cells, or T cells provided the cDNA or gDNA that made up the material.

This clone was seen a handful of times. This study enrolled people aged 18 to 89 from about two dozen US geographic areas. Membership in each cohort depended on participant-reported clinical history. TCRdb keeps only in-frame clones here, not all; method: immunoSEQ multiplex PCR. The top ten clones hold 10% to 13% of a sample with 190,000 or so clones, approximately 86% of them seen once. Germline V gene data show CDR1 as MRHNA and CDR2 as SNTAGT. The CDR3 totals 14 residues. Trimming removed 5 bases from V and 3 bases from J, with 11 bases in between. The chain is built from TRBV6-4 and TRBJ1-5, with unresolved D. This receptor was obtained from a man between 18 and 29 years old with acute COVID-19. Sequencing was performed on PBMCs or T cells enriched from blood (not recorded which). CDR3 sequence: CASSRKGVNQPQHF. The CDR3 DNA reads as TGTGCCAGCAGTAGGAAGGGAGTCAATCAGCCCCAGCATTTT.